This T cell receptor beta chain was captured in a study of shared clonotypes between healthy human individuals (dated by TCRdb to the early 2020s). Looking at the study overall: The cohort comprised two women and three men aged 18 to 49 years. Per donor, three plates each were used for CD4 naive and CD4 memory, two for CD8 naive, and one for CD8 memory. To estimate repertoire size and how much clonotypes are shared between individuals, the study performed deep sequencing of blood TCR repertoires from 4 to 6 healthy adults. Different laboratories and diverse techniques were used to prepare libraries and sequence TCR repertoires, to increase sequencing depth and limit assay-specific biases. Between about 0.85 and 9.5 billion PBMCs per donor were obtained by leukapheresis. Broader findings and caveats from the paper: Sampling was restricted to blood, and TCR repertoires in tissues likely differ from the TCR repertoires found in blood. When a handful of donors were compared, the shared fraction of clonotypes was roughly 4.8% for naive CD4, around 4% for naive CD8, 2.3% for memory CD4, and around 0.4% for memory CD8. Higher generation probabilities were observed for clonotypes shared by all four sorted-subset donors than for non-shared clonotypes. Based on pairwise subsampling, the degree of clonotype sharing among donors was expected to be affected by sequencing depth. Because the study included only a small number of donors, the genetic and exposure-history diversity represented was limited. Rarefaction of sorted-subset datasets indicated incomplete sequencing despite the large sequencing depth. Naive subsets generally had larger estimated clonotype richness than memory subsets did.

Remarks on this clone: Which antigen it targets is not known. Base qualities are not recorded, but no much larger clone differs from it by a single base.

The donors were healthy, HIV-negative adults with no recently reported acute infections or vaccinations. Every donor was a Caucasian adult living in Nashville, Tennessee, USA. CD4+ T cells were enriched through magnetic negative selection, after which naive cells were positively selected on CD45RA and the remaining negative fraction served as the memory subset. Blood was obtained by leukapheresis, after which PBMCs were separated by Ficoll-Histopaque density gradient centrifugation and cryopreserved in liquid nitrogen vapor phase. Purity and quantity of every magnetically sorted T cell population were checked by analytical flow cytometry. Each sorted fraction had its genomic DNA isolated and then quantified by UV absorbance on a Nanodrop 2000c. TCR CDR3 regions were amplified from genomic DNA by multiplex PCR using the deep immunoSEQ assay. For each cell subset, the extracted genomic DNA was distributed evenly across all wells of several immunoSEQ 96-well plates, and each plate served as one replicate. For sorted subsets, about 220 ng of genomic DNA, equivalent to some 30,000 T cell genomes, went into each replicate PCR. Purified libraries were measured with a Qubit 3.0 fluorometer, size-checked on a Bioanalyzer 2100, and measured again with the KAPA Library Quantification kit. Every immunoSEQ 96-well plate was sequenced on a separate single-read 150-cycle Illumina NextSeq 550 flow cell. As for the authors' bioinformatics: The immunoSEQ output contained only junctional sequences without quality scores, so filtering could not match that applied to full-length reads. To assign V/J genes and CDR3, sequences were annotated using PyIR, a Python wrapper for IgBLAST v1.9, with IMGT germline references. Reads were removed for weak V/J assignments (E-value above 1e-6), missing CDR3, stop codons, out-of-frame junctions, or ambiguous translated residues. V3J clonotypes were defined as sequences sharing the same inferred V gene, J gene, and CDR3 amino acid sequence. To compute the percentage overlap between repertoires, the number of shared unique clonotypes was divided by the size of the smaller repertoire. RTK rarefaction, the Chao1 estimator, and Recon v2.1 estimates of unobserved clonotypes were used to assess repertoire richness. Generation probabilities for all TCRbeta clonotypes obtained by the gDNA method from a handful of donors were computed using OLGA. TCRdb holds this immuneACCESS table with in-frame rearrangements only. Some clones are missing; in checked studies, unresolved V genes explain under half, and the rest has no known cause. V, J and clone size were drawn from that table, and D and trimming were deduced from the DNA. Here the sample has some 2,400,000 clones; around 95% occur a single time. The top ten clones comprise roughly 0.13% of the sample.

The CDR3 contains 12 residues, cysteine and phenylalanine counted. The read is trimmed to its CDR3 DNA, 36 bases read in frame from base 1. The germline V gene (reference sequence) specifies SEHNR as CDR1 and FQNEAQ as CDR2. A distance of 10 bases separates the germline ends of V and J, which lose 1 base and 10 bases respectively. This receptor was taken from a man between 18 and 29 years old in good health. This chain joins TRBV7-9 to TRBJ1-1; TRBD1 could be the D gene, as 5 bases match. Sequencing was carried out using naive CD4+ T cells sorted from blood. Sample cell subset or site, as interpreted from the label and publication: CD45RA+ positively selected. The CDR3 loop reads CASSLDARGAFF. The DNA sequence reads TGTGCCAGCAGCTTAGACGCGAGGGGAGCTTTCTTT.